Included here is one T cell receptor beta chain sequence, with context. Its antigen remains unknown. This sample is part of a study of T cell repertoires in cytomegalovirus infection. The overall study: CMV epitopes that were recently identified and HLA-C-restricted were used alongside well-studied HLA-B-restricted ones. Carrying CMV and the relevant HLA type showed in public TCR beta signatures. Study-wide findings and caveats: Pooled public TCR beta family frequency picked out CMV carriers with the relevant HLA. HLA-C-restricted TCR beta clonotypes specific for CMV led the ex vivo response.

One entry per CDR3 protein, called by TCRdb with MiXCR from the reads. Of approximately 120,000 distinct CDR3 sequences listed, roughly 32% are singletons. Sequenced material: CD8+ T cells from cultured PBMCs, taken from culture after CMV antigen stimulation. The receptor comes from a human donor in good health (CMV status not recorded). Some clones in this sample may be carry-over from other donors' samples.

The CDR3 DNA reads as TGTGCCAGCAGTGAAGAAGGCTGGCGGAACACTGAAGCTTTCTTT. Its protein is CASSEEGWRNTEAFF. This chain links TRBV6-1 with TRBJ1-1; D is undetermined. The CDR3 is 15 amino acids. V was clipped by 1 base and J by 1 base, with 10 bases between them. Germline CDR1 MNHNS, CDR2 SASEGT.